This entry lists 25 T cell receptor beta chains sequenced from one sample in a study of blood T cells in healthy people across ages. PCR was performed a second time for about 7 to 12 cycles using a sample-barcoded 5' primer and a J-beta primer mix. TCRdb recomputed calls from the 5' RACE reads with MiXCR, one row per CDR3 protein. Of 550,000 to 750,000 distinct CDR3 sequences detected, roughly 21% appear once; the ten largest clones hold approximately 3.7%. Sequencing input: blood. The origin of the receptors is a man aged 70 or older in good health.

This clonotype was seen more than once but under ten times. The CDR3 is CASSGFQHPRSGGELFF. Here the CDR3 DNA reads TGTGCCAGCAGTGGCTTCCAACACCCAAGGTCCGGCGGGGAGCTGTTTTTT. The chain has TRBV25-1 and TRBJ2-2, with unresolved D. The CDR3 runs to 17 residues. Germline V gene data show CDR1 as MGHDK and CDR2 as SYGVNS. Trimming took off 4 bases at V and 7 bases at J, with 22 bases between the two ends.

This chain connects TRBV5-1 to TRBJ1-1, with 9 bases lining up with TRBD1. CDR1 is SGHRS and CDR2 is YFSETQ in the germline V gene. The CDR3 extends over 15 amino acids. V gave up 0 bases and J gave up 8 bases; unmatched junction bases: 8. The CDR3 region has the DNA TGCGCCAGCAGCTTGGGGCCCGAACAGGGGGCCGAAGCTTTCTTT. Amino acid sequence: CASSLGPEQGAEAFF.

The chain couples TRBV4-3 to TRBJ2-3; D is uncertain. Germline lookup yields CDR1 LGHNA and CDR2 YSLEER. The CDR3 runs 13 residues. The V end lost 5 bases, the J end lost 0 bases, and 6 bases lay between the germline ends. CDR3 sequence (DNA): TGCGCCAGCAGCATCGATAGCACAGATACGCAGTATTTT. Its protein product is CASSIDSTDTQYF.

The CDR3 DNA sequence: TGTGCCAGCAGTCGTACAAGGGGCTACACCTTC. Protein sequence: CASSRTRGYTF. V is TRBV5-6 and J is TRBJ1-2; no firm D call. The CDR3 length is 11 residues. Trimming removed 5 bases at V and 8 bases at J, with 10 bases between. CDR1 is SGHDT and CDR2 is YYEEEE in the germline V gene.

This clonotype showed up many times. The rearrangement links TRBV28 to TRBJ2-7; TRBD2 might be the D (7 bases). The CDR3 contains 15 residues. Germline CDR1 MDHEN, CDR2 SYDVKM. Between the trimmed V and J ends, which lost 1 base and 2 bases, there was a span of 12 bases. CDR3 coding DNA: TGTGCCAGCAGTTTATTGGGCGGGGGCACCTACGAGCAGTACTTC. Protein sequence: CASSLLGGGTYEQYF.

This clonotype occurred a few times. The chain employs TRBV20-1 and TRBJ2-1, with 10 bases that match TRBD2. Unmatched junction bases numbered 11, after V lost 6 bases and J lost 9 bases. CDR1 is DFQATT, CDR2 SNEGSKA, per germline (reference sequence). This CDR3 region has 14 residues. For the CDR3, the DNA is TGCAGTGCAGAAGGGCTAGCGGGAGTAGCTGAGCAGTTCTTC. Its translation is CSAEGLAGVAEQFF.

This clonotype was counted only a few times. The chain employs TRBV3-1 and TRBJ2-4; either TRBD1 or TRBD2 may supply D (5 bases each). Germline assignment: CDR1 LGHDT and CDR2 YNNKEL (reference sequence). The ends were cut back, 9 bases at V and 8 bases at J, with 20 bases in the middle. This CDR3 is 14 amino acids long. The CDR3 DNA is TGTGCCAGTACCGCCTTGGGGGAAAGGGACATTCAGTACTTC. Its protein is CASTALGERDIQYF.

As concerns this clonotype: The junction departs from the called germline gene at one end, perhaps through a read error. This chain joins TRBV28 and TRBJ1-3; D might be TRBD1 (5 bases). The CDR3 sequence is 14 residues long. Germline-derived CDR1 and CDR2 are MDHEN and SYDVKM. The CDR3 DNA is TGTGCCAGCAGTCCCTCGGGGACTGGAAACACCATACATTTT. This sequence encodes CASSPSGTGNTIHF.

This clonotype occurred a few times. This chain connects TRBV7-9 to TRBJ2-3; 9 bases are a match to TRBD2. Germline values: CDR1 SEHNR, CDR2 FQNEAQ (reference sequence). The junction had 11 bases not matched to a gene; V was cut back by 1 base and J by 6 bases. The CDR3 contains 17 residues. This CDR3 is CASSLVGAGGEVDTQYF. The CDR3 DNA reads as TGTGCCAGCAGCTTAGTCGGAGCGGGAGGAGAGGTGGATACGCAGTATTTT.

Comment on this clonotype: One junction end disagrees with the germline gene, perhaps due to a read error. The chain couples TRBV20-1 to TRBJ2-1; 11 positions match TRBD2. Germline-derived CDR1 and CDR2 are DFQATT and SNEGSKA (reference sequence). This CDR3 is 13 amino acids long. The CDR3, as DNA: TGCGGTGCACTAGCGGGAGTGGGCAATGAGCAGTTCTTC. It codes for CGALAGVGNEQFF.

This clonotype occurred many times. V usage is TRBV20-1 and J usage is TRBJ2-1; the D gene is possibly TRBD1 (7 bases). V was cut by 6 bases and J by 6 bases, with 21 bases left in between. There are 15 residues in the CDR3. Germline V gene sequence: CDR1 DFQATT, CDR2 SNEGSKA (reference sequence). This CDR3 is CSAFPRTGGRNEQFF. The CDR3 coding sequence is TGCAGTGCCTTTCCTAGGACAGGAGGGCGCAATGAGCAGTTCTTC.

The chain recombines TRBV7-9 with TRBJ2-5; D is ambiguous. Deletions cut 0 bases from V and 5 bases from J, with 13 bases between. This CDR3 is built from 15 residues. Germline-derived CDR1 and CDR2 are SEHNR and FQNEAQ (reference sequence). CDR3 sequence: CASSLAPALRETQYF. The CDR3 DNA is TGTGCCAGCAGCTTAGCGCCGGCACTCCGGGAGACCCAGTACTTC.

The chain employs TRBV7-9 and TRBJ1-1, with a possible D match to TRBD1 (5 bases). The CDR3 is 13 residues long. Trimming removed 3 bases from V and 6 bases from J, with 11 bases in between. Germline CDR1 and CDR2: SEHNR and FQNEAQ (reference sequence). CDR3 in amino acids: CASSFAGSAEAFF. The CDR3, as DNA: TGTGCCAGCAGCTTCGCAGGGTCGGCTGAAGCTTTCTTT.

This clonotype has a handful of counts. The rearrangement links TRBV10-3 to TRBJ2-5; the match to TRBD2 covers 8 bases. Trimming removed 3 bases from V and 4 bases from J; junction bases left unmatched: 7. Germline V gives CDR1 ENHRY, CDR2 SYGVKD. This CDR3 has 15 amino acids. The DNA of the CDR3 is TGTGCCATCAGTGACGCTACTAGCGGACCAGAGACCCAGTACTTC. Translated, it gives CAISDATSGPETQYF.

The table lists this clonotype with a few counts. The V call is TRBV2, the J call TRBJ1-1; weak D call: TRBD1 (6 bases). Trimming left V 7 bases short and J 10 bases short, with 19 bases between. This CDR3 comprises 13 residues. The V gene's germline CDR1 is SNHLY and CDR2 FYNNEI. DNA for the CDR3: TGTGCCAGCACGGGGGCCGGGGGCTTAACAGCTTTCTTT. Its protein product is CASTGAGGLTAFF.

This clonotype has more than one count but fewer than ten. The rearrangement uses TRBV27 and TRBJ2-2; D is unresolved. The CDR3 covers 10 residues. V lost 9 bases, J lost 6 bases, and 5 bases lay in between. CDR1 and CDR2 from the germline V gene are MNHEY and SMNVEV (reference sequence). The DNA of the CDR3 is TGTGCCAGGCCTGCCGGGGAGCTGTTTTTT. Its protein is CARPAGELFF.

A few counts support this clonotype. The chain is built from TRBV7-2 and TRBJ2-1; TRBD2 might be the D (6 bases). Trimming cost V 2 bases and J 4 bases, with 12 bases left between them. CDR1 SGHTA and CDR2 FQGNSA come from the germline V gene. The CDR3 runs 15 residues. CDR3 nucleotide sequence: TGTGCCAGCAGCTTAACTGGCGGGATGTACAATGAGCAGTTCTTC. Its translation is CASSLTGGMYNEQFF.

This clonotype appeared a few times. V usage is TRBV11-2 and J usage is TRBJ2-5; 9 nucleotides align to TRBD2. The J call may be in error: the DNA end matches TRBJ2-7 better. This CDR3 contains 16 residues. Germline lookup yields CDR1 SGHAT and CDR2 FQNNGV. DNA of the CDR3: TGTGCCAGCAGCTTACGGGGCGGGAGGGCCGCCTACGAGCAGTACTTC. Translating it yields CASSLRGGRAAYEQYF.

This sequence joins TRBV18 and TRBJ2-1; D is unclear. V shed 1 base and J shed 9 bases, with 13 bases lying between them. The germline V gene has CDR1 KGHSH and CDR2 LQKENI. The CDR3 runs 14 residues. This CDR3 is CASSPLAPTGEQFF. The CDR3 nucleotides are TGTGCCAGCTCACCACTGGCTCCGACGGGTGAGCAGTTCTTC. Combining the CDR3 with reference TRBV18 and TRBJ2-1 gives the whole variable domain NAGVMQNPRHLVRRRGQEARLRCSPMKGHSHVYWYRQLPEEGLKFMVYLQKENIIDESGMPKERFSAEFPKEGPSILRIQQVVRGDSAAYFCASSPLAPTGEQFFGPGTRLTVL.

This chain uses TRBV5-6 with TRBJ2-1; D not resolved. Deletions cut 0 bases from V and 8 bases from J, with 6 bases between. CDR1 is SGHDT and CDR2 is YYEEEE in the germline V gene. The CDR3 loop spans 12 amino acids. The CDR3: CASSLVTDEQFF. The DNA for the CDR3 is TGTGCCAGCAGCTTGGTTACGGATGAGCAGTTCTTC.

In its sample, this clonotype was seen many times. The V and J genes are TRBV6-1 and TRBJ2-1; 10 bases fit TRBD1. This CDR3 is 15 amino acids long. The J segment lost 6 bases and the V segment lost 3 bases, leaving 5 bases of the junction unmatched. Per germline, CDR1 MNHNS and CDR2 SASEGT. The CDR3 is CASSDPGQGFNEQFF. The CDR3, as DNA: TGTGCCAGCAGTGATCCGGGACAGGGGTTCAATGAGCAGTTCTTC.

The CDR3 reads CSVEGLSYEQYF. As DNA, the CDR3 is TGCAGCGTGGAGGGTTTGTCCTACGAGCAGTACTTC. V and J are TRBV29-1 and TRBJ2-7; D may be TRBD2 (6 bases). V lost 6 bases, J lost 1 base, and 10 bases lay in between. Germline V lookup: CDR1 SQVTM, CDR2 ANQGSEA. This CDR3 region has 12 residues.

This clonotype was recorded a few times. This chain uses TRBV20-1 with TRBJ1-1; weak D call: TRBD1 (5 bases). V lost 5 bases, J lost 10 bases, and 17 bases lay in between. Germline CDR1 is DFQATT and CDR2 is SNEGSKA (reference sequence). The CDR3 runs 12 residues. The CDR3 coding sequence is TGCAGTGCTCCTCAGGGAGAGGGAGTAGCTTTCTTT. Amino acid sequence: CSAPQGEGVAFF.

As concerns this clonotype: The junction departs from germline at one end; a sequencing error may be responsible. J is TRBJ2-4 and V is TRBV5-8, with D possibly TRBD2 on 5 matching bases. Germline CDR1 reads SGHTS; CDR2 reads YDEGEE. The CDR3 length is 14 residues. CDR3 region: CAGSLRTGKNIQYF. In DNA form, the CDR3 reads TGTGCCGGCAGCTTAAGGACGGGGAAAAACATTCAGTACTTC.

In its sample, this clonotype was seen a few times. The rearrangement links TRBV12-3 or TRBV12-4 to TRBJ1-6; 7 positions agree with TRBD1. This CDR3 has 13 amino acids. After removal of 4 bases from V and 13 bases from J, the junction contained 7 bases not matched to a gene. The CDR3 bases are TGTGCCAGCAGTTCGACAGGGCCGGGGCCCCTCCACTTT. It yields the protein CASSSTGPGPLHF.